These T cell receptor beta chains were read from a single sample in a study of blood T cell repertoires in COVID-19. The protocol was immunoSEQ multiplex PCR, while the TCRdb copy is restricted to in-frame clones and leaves out a portion. The table lists around 160,000 clones, more than 80% of them singletons. Sequencing was performed on peripheral blood. The origin of the receptors is a human donor with acute or convalescent COVID-19. The donor label of this sample is uncertain. Each CDR3 is given without its conserved first and last residue. The order of the fields is V gene, D gene, J gene, CDR3 protein. A D gene is named only where the DNA matches it firmly.

V: TRBV2
D: TRBD2
J: TRBJ2-1
CDR3: ASSSLAGGRDNEQF

V: TRBV11-2
D: .
J: TRBJ1-1
CDR3: ASSVVFGGTEAF

V: TRBV30
D: TRBD1
J: TRBJ2-2
CDR3: AWSAVDRGRTGELF

V: TRBV6-1
D: TRBD1
J: TRBJ1-1
CDR3: ASSELGQHTEAF

V: TRBV12-3/TRBV12-4
D: .
J: TRBJ1-5
CDR3: ASTSVGEPQH

V: TRBV5-1
D: .
J: TRBJ2-3
CDR3: ASSFEGPSTDTQY

V: TRBV21-1
D: .
J: TRBJ1-1
CDR3: ASSNSGAEAF

V: TRBV6-5
D: TRBD1
J: TRBJ1-2
CDR3: ASSQRDRVDYGYT

V: TRBV2
D: .
J: TRBJ2-2
CDR3: ASNKNTGELF

V: TRBV6-1
D: .
J: TRBJ1-6
CDR3: ASSDHLTPQGESPLH

V: TRBV19
D: TRBD1
J: TRBJ1-5
CDR3: ASSTQGGNQPQH

V: TRBV13
D: .
J: TRBJ2-7
CDR3: ASSLRNYEQY

V: TRBV12-3/TRBV12-4
D: TRBD2
J: TRBJ2-4
CDR3: ATRELAGNIQY

V: TRBV11-2
D: .
J: TRBJ1-2
CDR3: ASSLAGSGYT

V: TRBV5-1
D: TRBD1
J: TRBJ2-6
CDR3: ASSPRGPGANVLT

V: TRBV9
D: TRBD1
J: TRBJ2-6
CDR3: ASSVGQGAQGANVLT

V: TRBV5-1
D: .
J: TRBJ1-1
CDR3: ASSWRGLSGDTEAF

V: TRBV7-9
D: TRBD1
J: TRBJ1-2
CDR3: ASSLQGAGANYGYT

V: TRBV7-8
D: .
J: TRBJ2-1
CDR3: ASSRIGGKGHNEQF

V: TRBV19
D: .
J: TRBJ1-2
CDR3: ASSPPGLLARGYT

V: TRBV30
D: .
J: TRBJ1-1
CDR3: AWSKTGRRTEAF

V: TRBV13
D: TRBD2
J: TRBJ2-1
CDR3: ASSLGSSGYEQF

V: TRBV18
D: .
J: TRBJ1-4
CDR3: ASSPGPGREKLF

V: TRBV5-1
D: TRBD1
J: TRBJ1-2
CDR3: ASRDSGQGSYT

V: TRBV5-5
D: .
J: TRBJ1-6
CDR3: ASSFDSSNSPLH

V: TRBV9
D: .
J: TRBJ2-7
CDR3: ASSVGDFAYEQY

V: TRBV5-4
D: .
J: TRBJ2-2
CDR3: ASSAGRLNTGELF

V: TRBV6-6
D: TRBD1
J: TRBJ1-1
CDR3: ASSPQGKTEAF

V: TRBV11-2
D: TRBD1
J: TRBJ1-6
CDR3: ASSSFNRGNSPLH

V: TRBV10-3
D: .
J: TRBJ2-1
CDR3: AISIAGNSYNEQF

V: TRBV5-1
D: .
J: TRBJ2-1
CDR3: ASSLRGPSYNEQF

V: TRBV11-1
D: TRBD2
J: TRBJ2-2
CDR3: ASSFGGGTGELF

V: TRBV2
D: .
J: TRBJ1-4
CDR3: ASREGSTAGNEKLF

V: TRBV19
D: TRBD1
J: TRBJ1-5
CDR3: ASKDRKGPNQPQH

V: TRBV7-9
D: TRBD1
J: TRBJ2-3
CDR3: ASSPTGTGTTDTQY

V: TRBV5-5
D: TRBD1
J: TRBJ1-1
CDR3: ASSLGTGVEAF

V: TRBV7-6
D: .
J: TRBJ1-1
CDR3: ASSPGRGTEAF

V: TRBV7-9
D: .
J: TRBJ1-4
CDR3: ASSQRRDGEKLF

V: TRBV7-6
D: .
J: TRBJ1-1
CDR3: ASSSTPGHQNTEAF

V: TRBV27
D: .
J: TRBJ1-5
CDR3: ASRRGFDQPQH